Presented here are 9 T cell receptor beta chains from one specimen sequenced in a study of T cell responses to AZD1222 COVID-19 vaccine. The method was immunoSEQ multiplex PCR; TCRdb's version includes in-frame clones alone and lacks a portion of them. The sample lists about 140,000 clones; roughly 90% were seen once. The source was peripheral blood, collected on day 0 of AZD1222 vaccination. The receptors come from an adult in good health.

The chain employs TRBV19 and TRBJ1-5; D possibly corresponds to TRBD1 (6 bases). There are 13 residues in the CDR3. Germline V gene sequence: CDR1 LNHDA, CDR2 SQIVND (reference sequence). The germline V and J ends were trimmed by 7 bases and 5 bases, with 12 bases remaining between them. Written as DNA, the CDR3 is TGTGCCAGTACCGGACAGTTGGATCAGCCCCAGCATTTT. Residues: CASTGQLDQPQHF. Based on the CDR3 plus reference TRBV19 and TRBJ1-5, the full variable domain is DGGITQSPKYLFRKEGQNVTLSCEQNLNHDAMYWYRQDPGQGLRLIYYSQIVNDFQKGDIAEGYSVSREKKESFPLTVTSAQKNPTAFYLCASTGQLDQPQHFGDGTRLSIL.

J is TRBJ1-5 and V is TRBV9; D ambiguous. The CDR3 loop spans 13 amino acids. Per germline, CDR1 SGDLS and CDR2 YYNGEE. V lost 3 bases to trimming and J lost 4 bases, with 8 bases between them. The CDR3 protein is CASSEGLNQPQHF. In DNA, the CDR3 is TGTGCCAGCAGCGAAGGACTTAATCAGCCCCAGCATTTT.

This sequence joins TRBV5-3 and TRBJ1-2, with D possibly being TRBD1 (5 bases). TRBV5-3 has ORF status, its function being uncertain. The CDR3 sequence is 17 residues long. With 4 bases removed from V and 4 bases from J, the gap between germline ends came to 23 bases. The CDR3 protein is CARSPTPGDSSFYGYTF. The CDR3 DNA reads TGTGCCAGAAGCCCGACCCCTGGCGACAGCTCCTTCTATGGCTACACCTTC.

This sequence joins TRBV28 and TRBJ2-7; D uncertain. This CDR3 contains 13 residues. V lost 11 bases to trimming and J lost 0 bases, with 14 bases between them. The V gene's germline CDR1 is MDHEN and CDR2 SYDVKM. The CDR3 region is CAVARSSSYEQYF. In nucleotides, the CDR3 is TGTGCCGTCGCAAGGAGTAGCTCCTACGAGCAGTACTTC.

The V gene is TRBV9, the J gene TRBJ1-4; the D is unclear. V lost 0 bases and J lost 3, with 12 bases in between. Germline V gene data show CDR1 as SGDLS and CDR2 as YYNGEE. The CDR3 consists of 16 residues. CDR3 protein: CASSVGGGTPNEKLFF. In nucleotides, the CDR3 is TGTGCCAGCAGCGTAGGGGGTGGCACACCTAATGAAAAACTGTTTTTT.

The V and J genes are TRBV7-8 and TRBJ1-5; tentative D call: TRBD1 (6 bases). Trimming took 1 base from V and 2 from J, leaving 15 bases between them. CDR1 and CDR2 from the germline V gene are SGHVS and FQNEAQ. CDR3 length: 17 residues. CDR3 sequence reads: CASSLDRVDRRNQPQHF. The DNA of the CDR3 is TGTGCCAGCAGCTTAGACAGGGTGGATAGGCGCAATCAGCCCCAGCATTTT.

V is TRBV7-9 and J is TRBJ2-5, with D possibly matching TRBD2 (6 bases). CDR1 is SEHNR, CDR2 FQNEAQ, per germline (reference sequence). The length of the CDR3 is 16 residues. Trimming pared 2 bases from V and 2 bases from J, leaving 15 bases between. The CDR3 sequence: CASSLSAGQLQETQYF. CDR3 nucleotides: TGTGCCAGCAGCTTATCCGCGGGGCAGCTTCAAGAGACCCAGTACTTC.

This chain links TRBV27 with TRBJ2-1, with D maybe TRBD1 (6 bases). CDR3 length: 15 residues. The V end was cut by 4 bases, the J end by 0 bases, with 10 bases between. Germline V gives CDR1 MNHEY, CDR2 SMNVEV (reference sequence). CDR3 in DNA: TGTGCCAGCAGTTCAGGGGTTCGCTCCTACAATGAGCAGTTCTTC. Protein sequence: CASSSGVRSYNEQFF.

CDR3 DNA: TGTGCCAGTAGTATAGCCCGTGGCAGGGGCCTCTACAATGAGCAGTTCTTC. It is translated as CASSIARGRGLYNEQFF. The rearrangement links TRBV19 to TRBJ2-1; D possibly corresponds to TRBD1 (6 bases). Trimming took off 1 base at V and 3 bases at J, with 16 bases between the two ends. This CDR3 is 17 amino acids long. CDR1 LNHDA and CDR2 SQIVND come from the germline V gene (reference sequence). The variable domain in full, with the rest retrieved from reference TRBV19 and TRBJ2-1, is DGGITQSPKYLFRKEGQNVTLSCEQNLNHDAMYWYRQDPGQGLRLIYYSQIVNDFQKGDIAEGYSVSREKKESFPLTVTSAQKNPTAFYLCASSIARGRGLYNEQFFGPGTRLTVL.